Listed below are T cell receptor beta chains from one sample, sequenced in a study of cytomegalovirus exposure and HLA in healthy donors. Clones were read by immunoSEQ multiplex PCR, and TCRdb kept only the in-frame ones, dropping some. The sample records roughly 200,000 clones, 80% being singletons. Sequencing was done on a sample of PBMCs. These receptor sequences come from a boy younger than 18 in good health and CMV-seronegative. CDR3s include the opening cysteine and the closing phenylalanine or tryptophan. D genes are given only for firm matches. Clone size is not always given. Where it is, it says once, few, many or a class for expanded clones.

size	J	V	D	DNA	CDR3
.	TRBJ2-5	TRBV5-5	.	TGTGCCAGCAGTACGGATCCGGGGAGGGAGACCCAGTACTTC	CASSTDPGRETQYF
.	TRBJ1-5	TRBV18	TRBD1	TGTGCCAGCTCACTAACGTACAGGGGGGAGGATCAGCCCCAGCATTTT	CASSLTYRGEDQPQHF
.	TRBJ1-1	TRBV19	.	TGTGCCAGTAGTACCCCGGGCAGGGGGAACACTGAAGCTTTCTTT	CASSTPGRGNTEAFF
.	TRBJ1-5	TRBV30	TRBD1	TGTGCCTTAGGACAGGGGGACAATCAGCCCCAGCATTTT	CALGQGDNQPQHF
.	TRBJ2-1	TRBV4-1	TRBD2	TGCGCCAGCAGCTATTCTAGCGGGAGACCCAATGAGCAGTTCTTC	CASSYSSGRPNEQFF
.	TRBJ1-1	TRBV6-6	.	TGTGCCAGCAGTTACCTGACGGGTCAAACAGGTACTGAAGCTTTCTTT	CASSYLTGQTGTEAFF
few	TRBJ1-1	TRBV10-3	TRBD1	TGTGCCATTAGGACAGGGAACACTGAAGCTTTCTTT	CAIRTGNTEAFF
.	TRBJ2-7	TRBV5-6	.	TGTGCCAGCAGCTTGGTGGGGGGATCCTACGAGCAGTACTTC	CASSLVGGSYEQYF
.	TRBJ2-1	TRBV7-3	.	TGTGCCAGCAGCTTGGGCGGGATCGTAAATGAGCAGTTCTTC	CASSLGGIVNEQFF
once	TRBJ1-1	TRBV19	.	TGTGCCAGTATAATCGTGGGAGACTCGAACACTGAAGCTTTCTTT	CASIIVGDSNTEAFF
once	TRBJ2-7	TRBV5-1	TRBD1	TGCGCCAGCAGCTTGGGGGACAGGGAGAGCTCCCAGTACTTC	CASSLGDRESSQYF
once	TRBJ1-4	TRBV19	.	TGTGCCAGTAGTGTCACAGGTTCAACTAATGAAAAACTGTTTTTT	CASSVTGSTNEKLFF
once	TRBJ1-2	TRBV4-2	TRBD1	TGTGCCAGCAGCCAGTCTACCGGGACAGGGCTTAACTATGGCTACACCTTC	CASSQSTGTGLNYGYTF
.	TRBJ2-1	TRBV5-6	TRBD2	TGTGCCAGCAGCGCAGCGGGAGTAGGCCTTAATGAGCAGTTCTTC	CASSAAGVGLNEQFF
.	TRBJ1-1	TRBV25-1	TRBD1	TGTGCCAGCAGCCTTACAGGGGTGAACACTGAAGCTTTCTTT	CASSLTGVNTEAFF
.	TRBJ2-2	TRBV30	.	TGTGCCTGGATGAGCCCAAAGGGGGAGCTGTTTTTT	CAWMSPKGELFF
.	TRBJ2-1	TRBV7-9	TRBD1	TGTGCCAGCGGCTTCGGGACAGGGGATTACAATGAGCAGTTCTTC	CASGFGTGDYNEQFF
.	TRBJ1-2	TRBV6-1	.	TGTGCCAGCAGAGCTACTGTGGACTATGGCTACACCTTC	CASRATVDYGYTF
.	TRBJ1-1	TRBV7-8	TRBD1	TGTGCCAGCAGCGCAGACAGGGGGCTTCAGACTGAAGCTTTCTTT	CASSADRGLQTEAFF
.	TRBJ1-3	TRBV4-1	.	TGCGCCAGCAGCCAAGAGAGGACAGTTAGAAACACCATATATTTT	CASSQERTVRNTIYF
.	TRBJ1-3	TRBV13	.	TGTGCCAGCAGCCGGTTTCGGGACACCATATATTTT	CASSRFRDTIYF
.	TRBJ1-2	TRBV7-3	.	TGTGCCAGCAGCTCCGACGGGGGAGGCTATGGCTACACCTTC	CASSSDGGGYGYTF